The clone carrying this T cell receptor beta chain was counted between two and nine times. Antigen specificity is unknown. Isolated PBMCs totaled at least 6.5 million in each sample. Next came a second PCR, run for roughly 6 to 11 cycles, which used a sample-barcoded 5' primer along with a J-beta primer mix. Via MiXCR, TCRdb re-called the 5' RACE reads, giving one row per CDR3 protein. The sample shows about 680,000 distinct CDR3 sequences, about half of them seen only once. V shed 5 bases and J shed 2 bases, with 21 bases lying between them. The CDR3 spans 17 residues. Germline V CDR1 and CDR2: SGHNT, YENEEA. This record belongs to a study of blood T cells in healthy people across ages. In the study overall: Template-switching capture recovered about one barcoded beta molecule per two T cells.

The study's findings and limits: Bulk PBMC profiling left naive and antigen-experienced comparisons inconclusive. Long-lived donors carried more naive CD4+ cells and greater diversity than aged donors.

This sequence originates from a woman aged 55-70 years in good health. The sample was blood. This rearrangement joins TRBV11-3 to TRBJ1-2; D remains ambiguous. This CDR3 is CASSHRLGFRCNYGYTF. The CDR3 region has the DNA TGTGCCAGCAGCCATCGCTTAGGTTTTCGGTGCAACTATGGCTACACCTTC.